This T cell receptor beta chain was identified during a study of response to subunit inactivated influenza vaccine. General study findings and limits: Seasonal influenza vaccination, on each occasion, was suggested by the authors to recruit few new T cells.

TCRdb reprocessed the RT-PCR reads with MiXCR, giving one entry per CDR3 protein. The table records approximately 520,000 distinct CDR3 sequences, 25% of them present only once. The V and J ends lost 1 base and 5 bases, in that order; junction bases with no gene match: 9. This CDR3 contains 16 residues. Per germline, CDR1 SNHLY and CDR2 FYNNEI. In this sample, this clonotype turned up many times. Antigen: not known. The material was CD4+ T cells sorted from PBMCs, obtained about 5 days after vaccination. The sequence derives from a man in his forties or fifties who received an inactivated influenza vaccine. The chain joins TRBV2 to TRBJ2-5; 8 bases agree with TRBD2. CDR3 in amino acids: CASSEGIAGLSETQYF. Here the CDR3 DNA reads TGTGCCAGCAGTGAAGGGATAGCGGGGCTATCGGAGACCCAGTACTTC. The whole variable domain, remainder taken from reference TRBV2 and TRBJ2-5, is EPEVTQTPSHQVTQMGQEVILRCVPISNHLYFYWYRQILGQKVEFLVSFYNNEISEKSEIFDDQFSVERPDGSNFTLKIRSTKLEDSAMYFCASSEGIAGLSETQYFGPGTRLLVL.